The rows below give T cell receptor beta chains drawn from one sample of a study of Graves' ophthalmopathy and Graves' hyperthyroidism. One entry per CDR3 protein, called by TCRdb with MiXCR from the multiplex PCR reads. The sample lists 400,000 to 450,000 distinct CDR3 sequences; around 21% were seen once. Sequencing was done on a sample of peripheral blood. These receptors were obtained from a woman under 30 with stable Graves' hyperthyroidism. Each CDR3 is given with its conserved first and last residue. The order of the fields is V gene, clone size, J gene, D gene, CDR3 DNA, CDR3 protein. The D gene is left open where the match is weak. Part of the rows lack a size; the others show once, few, many or a class for expanded clones.

>TRBV6-1|many|TRBJ1-5|.
TGTGCCAGCAGTGAATTTTCGTGGCAACCCGGAGTTCAGCCCCAGCATTTT
CASSEFSWQPGVQPQHF
>TRBV6-2/TRBV6-3|.|TRBJ1-2|.
TGTGCCAGCAGTTACTCGATGCGTGGGTGGATGGATGGCTACACCTTC
CASSYSMRGWMDGYTF
>TRBV27|many|TRBJ1-2|.
TGTGCCAGCAGTTCCCGCGTACTTGCCTCCGTTAACCCTTATGGCTACACCTTC
CASSSRVLASVNPYGYTF
>TRBV20-1|many|TRBJ2-7|TRBD1
TGCAGTGCTAGAGACGATTTGGGACAGGGGCAGTACTTC
CSARDDLGQGQYF
>TRBV6-5|.|TRBJ1-1|.
TGTGCCAGCAGTTACGGGGCCAGGGCGGCCACTGAAGCTTTCTTT
CASSYGARAATEAFF
>TRBV20-1|.|TRBJ2-7|.
TGCAGTGCTACGGCGGAAACCTACGAGCAGTACTTC
CSATAETYEQYF
>TRBV11-2|many|TRBJ1-6|TRBD1
TGTGCCAGCAGCTCCCGAGGAGGGGGCGTCCTCGCTCCCCTCCACTTT
CASSSRGGGVLAPLHF
>TRBV30|many|TRBJ1-2|.
TGTGCCTGGGGCAGATATGGCTACACCTTC
CAWGRYGYTF
>TRBV6-5|many|TRBJ1-1|.
TGTGCCAGCAGTAACCTAAGGGGGGGGGAAGCTTTCTTT
CASSNLRGGEAFF
>TRBV28|many|TRBJ2-7|.
TGTGCCAGCAATTCCGGACAGATTTCCTACGAGCAGTACTTC
CASNSGQISYEQYF
>TRBV30|.|TRBJ2-7|.
TGTGCCTGGAGTGCGCAGGTTCACGAGCAGTACTTC
CAWSAQVHEQYF
>TRBV10-1|.|TRBJ1-1|.
TGCGCCAGCAGTGACAGTTACACTGAAGCTTTCTTT
CASSDSYTEAFF
>TRBV3-1|many|TRBJ2-4|TRBD2
TGTGCCAGCAGCCTCTTAGCGGGAGTGGGAAACATTCAGTACTTC
CASSLLAGVGNIQYF
>TRBV11-1|.|TRBJ2-7|.
TGTGCCAGCAGCCTACATCAGGGGGAGGGTACCTACGAGCAGTACTTC
CASSLHQGEGTYEQYF
>TRBV20-1|many|TRBJ1-1|.
TGCAGTGCTATGGGTAGGGTTGAAGGGAGGAACACTGAAGCTTTCTTT
CSAMGRVEGRNTEAFF
>TRBV20-1|many|TRBJ2-7|.
TGCAGTGCCATGTTGTTGGTCCAGAGTCTATACGAGCAGTACTTC
CSAMLLVQSLYEQYF